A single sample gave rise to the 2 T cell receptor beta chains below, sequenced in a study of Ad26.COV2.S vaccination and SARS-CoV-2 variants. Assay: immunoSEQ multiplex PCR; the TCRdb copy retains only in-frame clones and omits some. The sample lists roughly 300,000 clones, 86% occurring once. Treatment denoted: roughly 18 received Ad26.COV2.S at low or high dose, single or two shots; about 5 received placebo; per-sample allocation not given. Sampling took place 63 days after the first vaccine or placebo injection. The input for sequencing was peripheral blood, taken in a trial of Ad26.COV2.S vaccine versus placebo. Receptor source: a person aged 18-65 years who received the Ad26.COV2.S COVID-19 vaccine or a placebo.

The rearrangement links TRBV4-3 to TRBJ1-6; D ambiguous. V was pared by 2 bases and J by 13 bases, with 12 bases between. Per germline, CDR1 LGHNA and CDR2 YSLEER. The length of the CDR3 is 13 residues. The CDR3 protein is CASSQRNGEPLHF. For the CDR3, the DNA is TGCGCCAGCAGCCAAAGGAACGGGGAGCCCCTCCACTTT.

For the CDR3, the DNA is TGTGCCAGCAGAGATCCTTTCGGGCTGTCCTACAATGAGCAGTTCTTC. Translating gives CASRDPFGLSYNEQFF. The chain employs TRBV7-6 and TRBJ2-1; D is uncertain. V was clipped by 6 bases and J by 1 base, with 16 bases between them. CDR1 is SGHVS and CDR2 is FNYEAQ in the germline V gene. The CDR3 sequence is 16 residues long.